These T cell receptor beta chains were read from a single sample in a study of shared clonotypes between healthy human individuals. The repertoire was sequenced with immunoSEQ multiplex PCR; TCRdb's copy has only in-frame clones and lacks some. The sample lists about 1.9 million clones, around 95% occurring once. The sequenced sample consisted of naive CD8+ T cells from PBMCs. The receptors originated from a man between 18 and 29 years old in good health. Some clones in this sample may be carry-over from other donors' samples. CDR3s include the opening cysteine and the closing phenylalanine or tryptophan. The D gene is left open where the match is weak. Expanded clones are given a class, and other clones once, few, many or no size at all.

d_call	clone_size	cdr3_length	j_call	v_call	cdr3_nt	cdr3_aa
NA	NA	14	TRBJ2-7	TRBV6-1	TGTGCCAGCATCCCCCTAGGGGGGTCCTACGAGCAGTACTTC	CASIPLGGSYEQYF
NA	NA	14	TRBJ2-3	TRBV4-3	TGCGCCAGCAGCCAAGCAGGGGACACAGATACGCAGTATTTT	CASSQAGDTDTQYF
NA	NA	14	TRBJ1-4	TRBV2	TGTGCCAGCAGTGAGGGACGGCACAATGAAAAACTGTTTTTT	CASSEGRHNEKLFF
TRBD1	once	18	TRBJ2-7	TRBV27	TGTGCCAGCAGTTTTTCCCATGGGGACAGGGTGAACTTGTACGAGCAGTACTTC	CASSFSHGDRVNLYEQYF
TRBD2	NA	16	TRBJ2-5	TRBV7-3	TGTGCCAGCAGCTTAAAAGACGGGAGGGCCTTGGAGACCCAGTACTTC	CASSLKDGRALETQYF
TRBD1	NA	14	TRBJ1-1	TRBV15	TGTGCCACAGGCCTGAGGGACAGCTGGAATGAAGCTTTCTTT	CATGLRDSWNEAFF
TRBD2	NA	13	TRBJ2-7	TRBV6-1	TGTGCCAGCAGGGGGACTACTAACTACGAGCAGTACTTC	CASRGTTNYEQYF
NA	once	13	TRBJ1-2	TRBV19	TGTGCCAGTAGTCTGACAGCGGTATATGGCTACACCTTC	CASSLTAVYGYTF
TRBD2	NA	15	TRBJ2-7	TRBV10-3	TGTGCCATCAGGCTGGGACTAGCGGAGACGTACGAGCAGTACTTC	CAIRLGLAETYEQYF
NA	NA	15	TRBJ2-3	TRBV4-3	TGCGCCAGCACCTTTGGGGTTTCGGGCACAGATACGCAGTATTTT	CASTFGVSGTDTQYF
NA	once	18	TRBJ2-2	TRBV28	TGTGCCAGCAGTTTTCCAGCGGAGTGGATAAATTTGACCGGGGAGCTGTTTTTT	CASSFPAEWINLTGELFF
TRBD1	NA	15	TRBJ2-3	TRBV5-4	TGTGCCACTTCGAGCGGACAGGGGGTAACAGATACGCAGTATTTT	CATSSGQGVTDTQYF
NA	NA	14	TRBJ2-2	TRBV2	TGTGCCAGCAGTGGTGAGGAGGGCCCCGGGGAGCTGTTTTTT	CASSGEEGPGELFF
NA	NA	14	TRBJ2-7	TRBV9	TGTGCCAGCAGTACAGGTGGGGGAACCTACGAGCAGTACTTC	CASSTGGGTYEQYF
NA	NA	13	TRBJ1-3	TRBV11-2	TGTGCCAGCAGCCTCAGTCCTGGAAACACCATATATTTT	CASSLSPGNTIYF
NA	NA	14	TRBJ1-2	TRBV4-3	TGCGCCAGCAGCCAAGCAGGCGGATGGACACCGGCCACCTTC	CASSQAGGWTPATF
NA	NA	11	TRBJ2-1	TRBV11-2	TGTGCCAGCAGCTTGTGGGATGAGCAGTTCTTC	CASSLWDEQFF
NA	once	13	TRBJ1-2	TRBV19	TGTGCCAGTAGACCCCAGGGAGACTATGGCTACACCTTC	CASRPQGDYGYTF
TRBD2	once	15	TRBJ2-3	TRBV7-9	TGTGCCAGCAGCCCCAATAGCGGGAGACCAGATACGCAGTATTTT	CASSPNSGRPDTQYF
TRBD1	NA	13	TRBJ1-2	TRBV27	TGTGCCAGCAGTTTGGGTACAGGGGGAGGCTACACCTTC	CASSLGTGGGYTF
TRBD1	NA	17	TRBJ1-4	TRBV28	TGTGCCAGCAGAGGGGGACAGGAAGTTTCAACTAATGAAAAACTGTTTTTT	CASRGGQEVSTNEKLFF
NA	NA	15	TRBJ1-3	TRBV5-5	TGTGCCAGCAGCTTTCCTCCGGGCTCTGGAAACACCATATATTTT	CASSFPPGSGNTIYF